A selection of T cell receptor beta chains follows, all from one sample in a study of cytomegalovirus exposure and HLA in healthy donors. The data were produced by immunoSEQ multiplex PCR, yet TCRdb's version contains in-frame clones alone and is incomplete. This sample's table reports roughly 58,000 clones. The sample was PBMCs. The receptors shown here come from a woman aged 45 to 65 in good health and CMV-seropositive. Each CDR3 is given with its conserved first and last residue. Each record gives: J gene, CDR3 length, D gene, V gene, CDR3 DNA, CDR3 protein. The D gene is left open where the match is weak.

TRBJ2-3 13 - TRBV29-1 TGCAGCGTCATGGACAAGAACACAGATACGCAGTATTTT CSVMDKNTDTQYF
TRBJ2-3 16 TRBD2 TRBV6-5 TGTGCCAGCAGTTCCCGACTAGCGGGAGAAGGAGATACGCAGTATTTT CASSSRLAGEGDTQYF
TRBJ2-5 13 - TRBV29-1 TGCAGCGTCGATCGAGCGGGTGGGGAGACCCAGTACTTC CSVDRAGGETQYF
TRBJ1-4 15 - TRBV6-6 TGTGCCAGCAGTTACTCAAGGGTGGGGAGCGTAAAACTGTTTTTT CASSYSRVGSVKLFF
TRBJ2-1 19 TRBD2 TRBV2 TGTGCCAGCAGTGAAGGGTGGGGAACTAGCGGGGCTGCCTACAATGAGCAGTTCTTC CASSEGWGTSGAAYNEQFF
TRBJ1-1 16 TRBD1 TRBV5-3 TGTGCCAGAAGCTCAACCTACAACAGGGGTACCACTGAAGCTTTCTTT CARSSTYNRGTTEAFF
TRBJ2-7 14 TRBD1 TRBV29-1 TGCAGCGCAACAAAGGGACAGGGAACCTACGAGCAGTACTTC CSATKGQGTYEQYF
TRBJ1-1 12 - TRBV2 TGTGCCAGCAGTGATAACTCTCCTGAAGCTTTCTTT CASSDNSPEAFF
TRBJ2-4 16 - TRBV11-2 TGTGCCAGCAGCTCCCACCTCGGGCAGGGGAAAAACATTCAGTACTTC CASSSHLGQGKNIQYF
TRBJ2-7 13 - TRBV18 TGTGCCAGCTCACCAAAGCAGACAGGCGAGCAGTACTTC CASSPKQTGEQYF
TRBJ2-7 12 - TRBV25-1 TGTGCCAGCAGTGTACAGGGCGGCGAGCAGTACTTC CASSVQGGEQYF
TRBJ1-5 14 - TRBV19 TGTGCCAGTTCAACCAGGGCAGGTGATCAGCCCCAGCATTTT CASSTRAGDQPQHF
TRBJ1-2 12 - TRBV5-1 TGCGCCAGCGGAGGGCAGGCATTTGGCTACACCTTC CASGGQAFGYTF
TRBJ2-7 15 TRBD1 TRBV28 TGTGCCAGCAGTGCCGGGACAGGGGACTCCTACGAGCAGTACTTC CASSAGTGDSYEQYF
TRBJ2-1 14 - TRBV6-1 TGTGCCAGCAGTGAAAAGGGGACCTACAATGAGCAGTTCTTC CASSEKGTYNEQFF
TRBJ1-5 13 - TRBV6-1 TGTGCCAGCAGTCAAGAACTTTATCAGCCCCAGCATTTT CASSQELYQPQHF
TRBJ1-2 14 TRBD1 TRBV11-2 TGTGCCAGCAGCTTAGTGGACAGGAACTATGGCTACACCTTC CASSLVDRNYGYTF
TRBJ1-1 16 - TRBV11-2 TGTGCCAGCAGGATTGATCAGGGGAGGGGGAACACTGAAGCTTTCTTT CASRIDQGRGNTEAFF
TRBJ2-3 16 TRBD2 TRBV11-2 TGTGCCAGCAGCTTAGGACGGGGGGGCGGAAAAGATACGCAGTATTTT CASSLGRGGGKDTQYF
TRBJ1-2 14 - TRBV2 TGTGCCAGCAGTGCATCCGGGACACTGTATGGCTACACCTTC CASSASGTLYGYTF
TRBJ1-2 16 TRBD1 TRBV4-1 TGCGCCAGCAGCCAAGGGGGGACAGGCGAATCTTATGGCTACACCTTC CASSQGGTGESYGYTF
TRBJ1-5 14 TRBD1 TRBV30 TGTGCCTGGAGTGTGGTAGGGGGCGGGCAGCCCCAGCATTTT CAWSVVGGGQPQHF
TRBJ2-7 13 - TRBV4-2 TGTGCCAGCAGCGATCCTAACCTCTACGAGCAGTACTTC CASSDPNLYEQYF
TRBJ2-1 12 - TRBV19 TGTGCCATTGACACAGGGTGGGGTGAGCAGTTCTTC CAIDTGWGEQFF
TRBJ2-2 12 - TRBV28 TGTGCCAGCAGTCCCCGTACCGGGGAGCTGTTTTTT CASSPRTGELFF
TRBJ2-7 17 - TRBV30 TGTGCCTGGAGAGGGAGAGGCTACGAGGACAGACTCTACGAGCAGTACTTC CAWRGRGYEDRLYEQYF
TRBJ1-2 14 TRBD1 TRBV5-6 TGTGCCAGCAGCCAGGGGGTAATCTACTATGGCTACACCTTC CASSQGVIYYGYTF
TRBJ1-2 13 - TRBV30 TGTGCCTGGAGTGTAACCGAGGCCTATGGCTACACCTTC CAWSVTEAYGYTF
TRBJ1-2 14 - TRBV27 TGTGCCAGCAGTTTCGGTGCGGAAGTCTATGGCTACACCTTC CASSFGAEVYGYTF
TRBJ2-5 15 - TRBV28 TGTGCCAGCAGCCCAGCGGTAGGAAGGGAAGAGACCCAGTACTTC CASSPAVGREETQYF
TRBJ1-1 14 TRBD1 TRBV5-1 TGCGCCAGCAGCAGGGGACAGCAGAACACTGAAGCTTTCTTT CASSRGQQNTEAFF
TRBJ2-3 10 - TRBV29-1 TGCAGCGTTGGGGAGGATACGCAGTATTTT CSVGEDTQYF
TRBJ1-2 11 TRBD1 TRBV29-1 TGCAGCGCGGGGACAGGCGCTGGCTACACCTTC CSAGTGAGYTF
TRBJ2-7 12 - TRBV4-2 TGTGCCAGCAGCCAAGACCGGGACGAGCAGTACTTC CASSQDRDEQYF
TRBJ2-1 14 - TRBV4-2 TGTGCCAGCAGCCCCCCGGCAGGGTACAATGAGCAGTTCTTC CASSPPAGYNEQFF
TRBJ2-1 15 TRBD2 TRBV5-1 TGCGCCAGCAGCCGGGGACTAGCGGGCTACAATGAGCAGTTCTTC CASSRGLAGYNEQFF
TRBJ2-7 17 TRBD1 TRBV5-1 TGCGCCAGCAGCCTACTCCCACCGGGACAGGGATCCTACGAGCAGTACTTC CASSLLPPGQGSYEQYF
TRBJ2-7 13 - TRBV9 TGTGCCAGCAGCGTGCACAGGGTCGGGGAGCAGTACTTC CASSVHRVGEQYF
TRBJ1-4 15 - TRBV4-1 TGCGCCAGCAGCCGAGAAATACAAGGGGGTGAAAAACTGTTTTTT CASSREIQGGEKLFF
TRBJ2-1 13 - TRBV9 TGTGCCAGCAGCGTAGGTCGAGGCAATGAGCAGTTCTTC CASSVGRGNEQFF
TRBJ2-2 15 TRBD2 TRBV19 TGTGCCAGTAGTCGACTAGCGGGGAACACCGGGGAGCTGTTTTTT CASSRLAGNTGELFF
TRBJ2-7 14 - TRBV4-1 TGCGCCAGCAGCCAAGCGGGACTTATCTTTGAGCAGTACTTC CASSQAGLIFEQYF
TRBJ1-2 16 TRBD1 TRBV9 TGTGCCAGCAGCCCTCGTCCCGGGACAGGGAACTATGGCTACACCTTC CASSPRPGTGNYGYTF
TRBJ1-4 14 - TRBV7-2 TGTGCCAGCAGCTTAAGTCGGAGAAATGAAAAACTGTTTTTT CASSLSRRNEKLFF
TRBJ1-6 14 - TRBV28 TGTGCCAGCAGTTTAGCAGGGGTTAGTTCACCCCTCCACTTT CASSLAGVSSPLHF
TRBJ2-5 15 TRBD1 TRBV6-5 TGTGCCAGCAGCACCGACAGGGATAGGGGAGAGACCCAGTACTTC CASSTDRDRGETQYF
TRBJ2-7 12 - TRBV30 TGTGCCTGGCAGGGGAGCTCCTACGAGCAGTACTTC CAWQGSSYEQYF
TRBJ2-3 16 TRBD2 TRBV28 TGTGCCAGCAGTTTACTAGCGGGAGGTAGCACAGATACGCAGTATTTT CASSLLAGGSTDTQYF
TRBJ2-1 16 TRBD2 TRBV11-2 TGTGCCAGCAGTTGGACTAGCGGGAGTCAGTACAATGAGCAGTTCTTC CASSWTSGSQYNEQFF
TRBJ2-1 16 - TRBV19 TGTGCCAGTAGTAAGAGGGCTGCGGGGCCTTACAATGAGCAGTTCTTC CASSKRAAGPYNEQFF
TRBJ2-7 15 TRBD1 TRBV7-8 TGTGCCAGCAGCACAGACAGGGGGAGAGGTTACGAGCAGTACTTC CASSTDRGRGYEQYF
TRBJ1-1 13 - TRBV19 TGTGCCAGTAACGGGAGGACGGTCTCTGAAGCTTTCTTT CASNGRTVSEAFF